This T cell receptor beta chain was sequenced for a study of tumor and adjacent non-tumor tissue in lung cancer. The V and J ends lost 7 bases and 7 bases respectively, with 20 bases between them. Germline V gene data show CDR1 as DFQATT and CDR2 as SNEGSKA (reference sequence). CDR3 length equals 13 residues. This sample's RNA came from whole unsorted tissue. Newly diagnosed lung cancer patients had thoracic surgery in China, August–late 2014, without prior chemotherapy. TCRbeta libraries were built with three rounds of nested PCR, modified from ARM-PCR. TCRdb redid the calling of the multiplex PCR reads with MiXCR, one entry per CDR3 protein. The table shows over 100,000 distinct CDR3 sequences, with around 75% occurring only once.

J is TRBJ2-7 and V is TRBV20-1, with D unresolved. Sequenced material: lung tumor tissue. This receptor was identified in a woman aged 55 to 70 with non-small cell lung cancer. CDR3 nucleotides: TGCAGTGTTTCAATCAACCGTAAGACTGAGCAGTACTTC. Translation: CSVSINRKTEQYF.